The T cell receptor beta chain under discussion was sequenced for a study of blood T cells in healthy people across ages. Points from the study as a whole: When set beside aged donors, long-lived donors presented more naive CD4+ cells and higher diversity. Researchers said unsorted PBMCs prevented a conclusive naive versus antigen-experienced comparison.

There were healthy Caucasian individuals from Russia, aged roughly 6 to 95, serving as donors. Germline lookup yields CDR1 DFQATT and CDR2 SNEGSKA (reference sequence). Trimming took off 3 bases at V and 8 bases at J, with 17 bases between the two ends. The CDR3 totals 14 residues. Combining a sample-barcoded 5' primer with a J-beta primer mix, a second PCR ran for roughly 6 to 11 cycles. Unique molecular identifiers of 12 random nucleotides labeled each cDNA. TCRdb passed the 5' RACE reads through MiXCR, listing each CDR3 protein once. Among some 640,000 distinct CDR3 sequences listed, 45% to 50% were seen once. Remarks on this clonotype: Its antigen is still unknown.

The chain employs TRBV20-1 and TRBJ2-1; D is possibly TRBD1 (6 bases). The sequencing sample was made of blood. This TCR was sampled from a woman aged 60 to 75 in good health. In DNA form, the CDR3 reads TGCAGTGCTAGCCGTCTAGGGGGTAGGGATGAGCAGTTCTTC. It codes for CSASRLGGRDEQFF.